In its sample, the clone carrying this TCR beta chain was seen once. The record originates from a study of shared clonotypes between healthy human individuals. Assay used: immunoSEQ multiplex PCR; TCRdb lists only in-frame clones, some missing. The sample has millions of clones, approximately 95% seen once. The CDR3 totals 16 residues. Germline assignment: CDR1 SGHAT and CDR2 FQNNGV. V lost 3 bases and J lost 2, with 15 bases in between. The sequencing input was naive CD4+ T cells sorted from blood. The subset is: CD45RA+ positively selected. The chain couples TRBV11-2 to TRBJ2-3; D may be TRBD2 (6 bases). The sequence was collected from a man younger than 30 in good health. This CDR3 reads CASSFASAGITDTQYF. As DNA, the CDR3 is TGTGCCAGCAGCTTTGCCTCAGCGGGTATCACAGATACGCAGTATTTT. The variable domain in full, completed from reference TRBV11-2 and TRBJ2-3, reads EAGVAQSPRYKIIEKRQSVAFWCNPISGHATLYWYQQILGQGPKLLIQFQNNGVVDDSQLPKDRFSAERLKGVDSTLKIQPAKLEDSAVYLCASSFASAGITDTQYFGPGTRLTVL.